The rows below give T cell receptor beta chains drawn from one sample of a study of T cells in localized non-small cell lung cancer. This table comes from immunoSEQ multiplex PCR, and its TCRdb copy is limited to in-frame clones, with some not included. Of approximately 54,000 clones listed, over 75% are singletons. This material consisted of peripheral blood, taken before any cancer treatment. The receptor set was obtained from a female donor over 55 with stage II squamous cell lung carcinoma. CDR3s include the opening cysteine and the closing phenylalanine or tryptophan. Fields, in order: CDR3 protein, V gene, D gene, J gene. D genes are given only for firm matches.

CDR3 protein: CASSEIGASTDTQYF
V gene: TRBV6-1
D gene: -
J gene: TRBJ2-3

CDR3 protein: CASSIGGWEGEQFF
V gene: TRBV19
D gene: -
J gene: TRBJ2-1

CDR3 protein: CASSLAVDTEAFF
V gene: TRBV5-4
D gene: -
J gene: TRBJ1-1

CDR3 protein: CASSANSGGPYEQYF
V gene: TRBV7-3
D gene: TRBD2
J gene: TRBJ2-7

CDR3 protein: CASSPGSSSYNSPLHF
V gene: TRBV5-1
D gene: -
J gene: TRBJ1-6

CDR3 protein: CASSPEGNEQYF
V gene: TRBV18
D gene: -
J gene: TRBJ2-7

CDR3 protein: CASSVGGRTDTQYF
V gene: TRBV9
D gene: -
J gene: TRBJ2-3

CDR3 protein: CASSSGTSRSDTQYF
V gene: TRBV5-4
D gene: TRBD2
J gene: TRBJ2-3

CDR3 protein: CASSFAGGVRDTQYF
V gene: TRBV5-1
D gene: -
J gene: TRBJ2-3

CDR3 protein: CASSLELSYEQYF
V gene: TRBV5-6
D gene: -
J gene: TRBJ2-7

CDR3 protein: CASSLGGFEGNTEAFF
V gene: TRBV7-3
D gene: -
J gene: TRBJ1-1

CDR3 protein: CASSLEPGAAEAFF
V gene: TRBV5-6
D gene: -
J gene: TRBJ1-1

CDR3 protein: CASIRGQGAYNEQFF
V gene: TRBV5-1
D gene: TRBD1
J gene: TRBJ2-1

CDR3 protein: CASSPRQALKDSPLHF
V gene: TRBV18
D gene: -
J gene: TRBJ1-6

CDR3 protein: CASSSRALEANEQFF
V gene: TRBV5-1
D gene: -
J gene: TRBJ2-1

CDR3 protein: CASSPQREGRAKNIQYF
V gene: TRBV5-4
D gene: -
J gene: TRBJ2-4

CDR3 protein: CASSYTRDRGNSPLHF
V gene: TRBV6-5
D gene: TRBD1
J gene: TRBJ1-6

CDR3 protein: CASSRDRQETQYF
V gene: TRBV2
D gene: TRBD1
J gene: TRBJ2-5

CDR3 protein: CASSHRTVNTGELFF
V gene: TRBV7-3
D gene: -
J gene: TRBJ2-2

CDR3 protein: CASSLAASNYGYTF
V gene: TRBV27
D gene: -
J gene: TRBJ1-2

CDR3 protein: CASSLGVGNTIYF
V gene: TRBV27
D gene: -
J gene: TRBJ1-3

CDR3 protein: CASSPGAGLGRNTEAFF
V gene: TRBV18
D gene: -
J gene: TRBJ1-1

CDR3 protein: CASSVASEPGELFF
V gene: TRBV9
D gene: -
J gene: TRBJ2-2

CDR3 protein: CASSPQKGNTEAFF
V gene: TRBV9
D gene: -
J gene: TRBJ1-1

CDR3 protein: CASSGGRGTEETQYF
V gene: TRBV2
D gene: TRBD1
J gene: TRBJ2-5

CDR3 protein: CSARVTDTQYF
V gene: TRBV20-1
D gene: -
J gene: TRBJ2-3